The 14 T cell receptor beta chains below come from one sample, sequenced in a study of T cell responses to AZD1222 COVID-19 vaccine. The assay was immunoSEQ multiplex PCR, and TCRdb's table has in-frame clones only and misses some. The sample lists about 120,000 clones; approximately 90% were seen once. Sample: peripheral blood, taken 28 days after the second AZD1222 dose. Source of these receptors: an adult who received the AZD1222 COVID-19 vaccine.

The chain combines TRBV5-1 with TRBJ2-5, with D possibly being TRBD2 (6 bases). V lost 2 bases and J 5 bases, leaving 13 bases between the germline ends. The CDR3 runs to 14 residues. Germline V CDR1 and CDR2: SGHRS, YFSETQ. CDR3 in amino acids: CASSFGGPGETQYF. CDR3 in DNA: TGCGCCAGCAGCTTCGGGGGTCCGGGGGAGACCCAGTACTTC.

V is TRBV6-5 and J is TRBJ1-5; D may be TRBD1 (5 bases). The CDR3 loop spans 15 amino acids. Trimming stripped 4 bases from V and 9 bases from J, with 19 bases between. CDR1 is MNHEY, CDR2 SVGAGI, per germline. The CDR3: CASSFGTPNVRPQHF. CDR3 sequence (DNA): TGTGCCAGCAGTTTCGGGACCCCGAACGTTAGGCCCCAGCATTTT.

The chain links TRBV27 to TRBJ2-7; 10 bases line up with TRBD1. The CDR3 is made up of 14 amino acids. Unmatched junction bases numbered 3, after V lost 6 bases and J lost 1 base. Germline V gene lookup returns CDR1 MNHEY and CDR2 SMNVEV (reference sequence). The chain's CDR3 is CASRGTGESYEQYF. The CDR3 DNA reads TGTGCCAGCAGGGGGACAGGGGAATCCTACGAGCAGTACTTC.

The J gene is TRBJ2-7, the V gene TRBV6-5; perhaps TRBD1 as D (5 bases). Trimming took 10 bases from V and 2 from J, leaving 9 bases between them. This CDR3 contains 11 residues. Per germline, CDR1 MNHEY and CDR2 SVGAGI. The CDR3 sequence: CATRQTYEQYF. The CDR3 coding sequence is TGTGCCACCCGACAGACCTACGAGCAGTACTTC.

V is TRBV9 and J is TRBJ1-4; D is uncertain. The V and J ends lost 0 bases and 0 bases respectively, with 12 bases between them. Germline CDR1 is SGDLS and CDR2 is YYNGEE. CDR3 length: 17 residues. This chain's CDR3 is CASSVGRLPATNEKLFF. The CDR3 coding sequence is TGTGCCAGCAGCGTAGGGCGGCTTCCAGCAACTAATGAAAAACTGTTTTTT.

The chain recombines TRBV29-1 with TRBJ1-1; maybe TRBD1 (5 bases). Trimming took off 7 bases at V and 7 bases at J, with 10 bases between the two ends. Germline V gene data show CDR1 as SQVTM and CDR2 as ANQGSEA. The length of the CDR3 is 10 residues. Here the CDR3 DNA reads TGCAGCGCCGGGACGGTTGAAGCTTTCTTT. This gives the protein CSAGTVEAFF. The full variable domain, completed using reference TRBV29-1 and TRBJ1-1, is SAVISQKPSRDICQRGTSLTIQCQVDSQVTMMFWYRQQPGQSLTLIATANQGSEATYESGFVIDKFPISRPNLTFSTLTVSNMSPEDSSIYLCSAGTVEAFFGQGTRLTVV.

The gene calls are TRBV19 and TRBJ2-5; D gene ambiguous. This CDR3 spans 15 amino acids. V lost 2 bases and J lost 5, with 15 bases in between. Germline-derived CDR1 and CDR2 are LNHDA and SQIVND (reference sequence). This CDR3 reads CASSISKDPSETQYF. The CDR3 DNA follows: TGTGCCAGTAGTATAAGTAAGGACCCTTCGGAGACCCAGTACTTC.

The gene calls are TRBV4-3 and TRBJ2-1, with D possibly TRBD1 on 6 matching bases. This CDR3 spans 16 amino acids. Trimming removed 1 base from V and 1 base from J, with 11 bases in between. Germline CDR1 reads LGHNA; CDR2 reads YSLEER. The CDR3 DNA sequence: TGCGCCAGCAGCCAAGGGACAGAAGAATCCTACAATGAGCAGTTCTTC. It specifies CASSQGTEESYNEQFF.

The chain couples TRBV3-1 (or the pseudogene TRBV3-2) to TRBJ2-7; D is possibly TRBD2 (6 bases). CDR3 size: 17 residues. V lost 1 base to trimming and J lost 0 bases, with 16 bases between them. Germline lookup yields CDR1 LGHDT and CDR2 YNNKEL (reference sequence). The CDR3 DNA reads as TGTGCCAGCAGCCAAGTCCGGAGGGTAAAACTCTCCTACGAGCAGTACTTC. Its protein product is CASSQVRRVKLSYEQYF.

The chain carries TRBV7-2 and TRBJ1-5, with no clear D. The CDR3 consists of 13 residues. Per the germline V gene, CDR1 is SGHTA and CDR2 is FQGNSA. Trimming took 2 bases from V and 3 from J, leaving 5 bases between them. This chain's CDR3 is CASSLSTNQPQHF. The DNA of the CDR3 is TGTGCCAGCAGCTTAAGCACCAATCAGCCCCAGCATTTT.

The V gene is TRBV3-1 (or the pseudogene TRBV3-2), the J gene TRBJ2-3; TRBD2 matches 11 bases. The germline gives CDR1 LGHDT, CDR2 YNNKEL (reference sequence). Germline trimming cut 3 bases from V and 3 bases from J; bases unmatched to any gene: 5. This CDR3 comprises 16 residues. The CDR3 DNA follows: TGTGCCAGCAGCCAGCATAGCGGGGGGGGGACAGATACGCAGTATTTT. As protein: CASSQHSGGGTDTQYF.

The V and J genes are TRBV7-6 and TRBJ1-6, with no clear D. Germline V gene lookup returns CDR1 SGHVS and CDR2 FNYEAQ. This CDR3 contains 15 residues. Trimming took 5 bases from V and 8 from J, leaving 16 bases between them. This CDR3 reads CASSPLGSEDSPLHF. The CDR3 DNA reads TGTGCCAGCAGCCCCCTGGGGTCCGAGGATTCACCCCTCCACTTT.

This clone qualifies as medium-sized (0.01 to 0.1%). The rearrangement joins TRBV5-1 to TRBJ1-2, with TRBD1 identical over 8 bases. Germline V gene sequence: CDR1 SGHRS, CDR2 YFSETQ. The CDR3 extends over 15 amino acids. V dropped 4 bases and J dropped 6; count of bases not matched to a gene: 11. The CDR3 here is CASSHDPMTGDGYTF. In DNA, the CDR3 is TGCGCCAGCAGCCACGACCCAATGACAGGGGATGGCTACACCTTC.

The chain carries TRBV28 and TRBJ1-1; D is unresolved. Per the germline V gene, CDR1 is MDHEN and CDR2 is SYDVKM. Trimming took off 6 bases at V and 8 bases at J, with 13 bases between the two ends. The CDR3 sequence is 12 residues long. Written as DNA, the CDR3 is TGTGCCAGCAGGTATACCGCTGGGGAAGCTTTCTTT. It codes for CASRYTAGEAFF.